Below, 22 T cell receptor beta chains from the same sample are listed, as sequenced in a study of identical twins. TCRdb processed the 5' RACE reads anew with MiXCR; each CDR3 protein has one entry. This sample has approximately 1.8 million distinct CDR3 sequences, with about 32% found just once. The sample was cord blood. Receptors were obtained from a newborn girl in good health.

The chain has TRBV2 and TRBJ2-2; a possible D gene is TRBD2 (7 bases). The CDR3 spans 12 residues. Germline CDR1 and CDR2: SNHLY and FYNNEI. The germline V and J ends were trimmed by 6 bases and 7 bases, with 9 bases remaining between them. The CDR3 DNA sequence: TGTGCCAGCAGGAGGGGGGGCGGGGAGCTGTTTTTT. Encoded protein: CASRRGGGELFF.

Many counts were recorded for this clonotype. The rearrangement joins TRBV6-5 to TRBJ2-3, with 8 nucleotides matching TRBD2. After removal of 6 bases from V and 2 bases from J, the junction contained 4 bases not matched to a gene. CDR1 MNHEY and CDR2 SVGAGI come from the germline V gene. The CDR3 consists of 14 residues. This CDR3 is CASRTSANTDTQYF. DNA of the CDR3: TGTGCCAGCAGGACTAGCGCGAACACAGATACGCAGTATTTT.

This clonotype was observed a handful of times. The junction departs from germline at one end; a sequencing error may be responsible. The chain employs TRBV12-5 and TRBJ2-2; 8 nucleotides align to TRBD1. Looked up from germline, CDR1 is LGHNT and CDR2 is FRNRAP. The CDR3 consists of 16 residues. The DNA for the CDR3 is TGTGCTAGTGGCTTGGTCCAGGGGGCGCGGACCGGGGAGCTGTTTTTT. Its protein is CASGLVQGARTGELFF.

This clonotype was detected only a few times. This rearrangement joins TRBV21-1 to TRBJ2-1; the D segment call TRBD2 is taken from the table without a DNA check. TRBV21-1 is classified as a pseudogene. This CDR3 spans 17 amino acids. This CDR3 reads CASSKDPAGGRSYEQFF. CDR3 DNA: TGTGCCAGCAGCAAAGACCCAGCGGGGGGGCGTTCGTATGAGCAGTTCTTC.

The V gene is TRBV24-1, the J gene TRBJ2-3, with 8 bases matching TRBD1. Looked up from germline, CDR1 is KGHDR and CDR2 is SFDVKD. The CDR3 runs 14 residues. V was pared by 10 bases and J by 1 base, with 6 bases of the junction left unmatched. The CDR3 nucleotides are TGTGCCACTCGGACAGGGAAGGGCACAGATACGCAGTATTTT. Translation: CATRTGKGTDTQYF.

This clonotype has just a few counts. This chain joins TRBV9 and TRBJ2-3; D remains unclear. Germline V lookup: CDR1 SGDLS, CDR2 YYNGEE. The CDR3 is made up of 13 amino acids. Trimming took off 0 bases at V and 4 bases at J, with 6 bases between the two ends. CDR3 nucleotide sequence: TGTGCCAGCAGCGTAGCCCGATCAGATACGCAGTATTTT. This sequence encodes CASSVARSDTQYF.

This clonotype was seen only once. The V and J genes are TRBV2 and TRBJ2-2; TRBD1 matches 12 bases. V lost 2 bases, J lost 3 bases, and 1 base stayed unmatched. The CDR3 contains 16 residues. In germline, CDR1 is SNHLY, CDR2 FYNNEI. The CDR3 bases are TGTGCCAGCAGTGAAAGGGACAGGGGGCACACCGGGGAGCTGTTTTTT. Amino acid sequence: CASSERDRGHTGELFF. The complete variable domain, with remaining parts taken from reference TRBV2 and TRBJ2-2, reads EPEVTQTPSHQVTQMGQEVILRCVPISNHLYFYWYRQILGQKVEFLVSFYNNEISEKSEIFDDQFSVERPDGSNFTLKIRSTKLEDSAMYFCASSERDRGHTGELFFGEGSRLTVL.

The chain employs TRBV12-3 or TRBV12-4 and TRBJ1-2; 7 bases line up with TRBD1. The CDR3 is 13 residues long. Trimming at V came to 5 bases and at J to 8 bases, leaving 8 bases not matched to a gene. The CDR3 region is CASSSPGQRGYTF. CDR3 bases: TGTGCCAGCAGTAGCCCGGGACAGAGAGGCTACACCTTC.

The chain employs TRBV20-1 and TRBJ2-1; 11 bases are shared with TRBD2. The length of the CDR3 is 15 residues. V was clipped by 3 bases and J by 3 bases; unmatched bases: 4. Germline loops: CDR1 DFQATT, CDR2 SNEGSKA (reference sequence). This chain's CDR3 is CSARGTSGLYNEQFF. For the CDR3, the DNA is TGCAGTGCTAGGGGGACTAGCGGCCTCTACAATGAGCAGTTCTTC.

This chain connects TRBV24-1 to TRBJ1-5, with D perhaps TRBD1 (5 bases). The CDR3 runs 12 residues. Germline V lookup: CDR1 KGHDR, CDR2 SFDVKD. Trimming took off 6 bases at V and 5 bases at J, with 7 bases between the two ends. The CDR3 reads CATSQGYQPQHF. DNA for the CDR3: TGTGCCACCAGTCAGGGCTATCAGCCCCAGCATTTT.

The chain carries TRBV20-1 and TRBJ1-5, with unresolved D. Trimming took off 5 bases at V and 2 bases at J, with 7 bases between the two ends. CDR3 length: 12 amino acids. The V gene's germline CDR1 is DFQATT and CDR2 SNEGSKA (reference sequence). CDR3: CSAPTGNQPQHF. CDR3 in DNA: TGCAGTGCTCCGACCGGCAATCAGCCCCAGCATTTT.

This clonotype appeared a few times. This rearrangement joins TRBV28 to TRBJ2-2, with 11 bases that match TRBD2. V dropped 1 base and J dropped 5; count of bases not matched to a gene: 6. The germline CDR1 and CDR2 sequences are MDHEN and SYDVKM. This CDR3 has 17 residues. CDR3 sequence reads: CASSLLLAGERTGELFF. The CDR3 nucleotides are TGTGCCAGCAGTTTATTACTAGCGGGAGAGAGGACCGGGGAGCTGTTTTTT.

V and J are TRBV20-1 and TRBJ2-1; maybe TRBD2 (6 bases). Judging by the DNA end, TRBJ2-7 fits better; the J call may be wrong. The CDR3 has 14 residues. CDR1 DFQATT and CDR2 SNEGSKA come from the germline V gene (reference sequence). CDR3 coding DNA: TGCAGTGCGCGGAGGGATACTACAGGCAATGAGCAGTACTTC. As protein: CSARRDTTGNEQYF.

This clonotype appeared a few times. This chain links TRBV5-1 with TRBJ1-1, with D possibly being TRBD1 (6 bases). CDR1 and CDR2 from the germline V gene are SGHRS and YFSETQ. The CDR3 loop spans 15 amino acids. V was clipped by 7 bases and J by 4 bases, with 20 bases between them. The CDR3 protein is CASSFAGGLSTEAFF. CDR3 coding DNA: TGCGCCAGCTCCTTCGCTGGGGGGCTAAGCACTGAAGCTTTCTTT. The whole variable domain, remainder taken from reference TRBV5-1 and TRBJ1-1, is KAGVTQTPRYLIKTRGQQVTLSCSPISGHRSVSWYQQTPGQGLQFLFEYFSETQRNKGNFPGRFSGRQFSNSRSEMNVSTLELGDSALYLCASSFAGGLSTEAFFGQGTRLTVV.

This clonotype was found once. CDR3 residues: CASSGDGSSIYNEQYF. The CDR3 nucleotides are TGCGCCAGCAGTGGGGATGGGTCATCGATCTACAATGAGCAGTACTTC. The chain joins TRBV10-1 to TRBJ2-1; D gene unclear. The end of the DNA is better explained by TRBJ2-7, so the J call may be wrong. CDR3 length: 16 residues. CDR1 and CDR2 from the germline V gene are WNHNN and SYGVQD (reference sequence).

This chain joins TRBV28 and TRBJ1-5; possibly TRBD1 for D (6 bases). The CDR3 has 18 amino acids. Trimming took off 3 bases at V and 2 bases at J, with 20 bases between the two ends. Germline CDR1 and CDR2: MDHEN and SYDVKM. CDR3 amino acids: CASSFRGRGLRGNQPQHF. The CDR3 region has the DNA TGTGCCAGCAGTTTTAGGGGGAGGGGACTTAGGGGCAATCAGCCCCAGCATTTT. The whole variable domain, remainder taken from reference TRBV28 and TRBJ1-5, is DVKVTQSSRYLVKRTGEKVFLECVQDMDHENMFWYRQDPGLGLRLIYFSYDVKMKEKGDIPEGYSVSREKKERFSLILESASTNQTSMYLCASSFRGRGLRGNQPQHFGDGTRLSIL.

The chain joins TRBV6-6 to TRBJ2-1; 10 bases match TRBD2. The CDR3 covers 18 residues. V shed 5 bases, J shed 7 bases, and the junction held 17 bases outside the gene matches. Germline V gene sequence: CDR1 MNHNY, CDR2 SVGAGI (reference sequence). The CDR3 protein is CASSGRVGLARPPNEQFF. The CDR3 DNA is TGTGCCAGCAGTGGGAGGGTGGGACTAGCGAGACCACCTAATGAGCAGTTCTTC.

The rearrangement joins TRBV3-1 to TRBJ1-2; possible D gene TRBD1, 6 bases. The CDR3 covers 15 residues. Trimming took 4 bases from V and 1 from J, leaving 13 bases between them. Per germline, CDR1 LGHDT and CDR2 YNNKEL (reference sequence). CDR3 region: CASSPPGGLNYGYTF. DNA for the CDR3: TGTGCCAGCAGCCCCCCCGGGGGCCTTAACTATGGCTACACCTTC. The full variable domain, with the rest looked up from reference TRBV3-1 and TRBJ1-2, is DTAVSQTPKYLVTQMGNDKSIKCEQNLGHDTMYWYKQDSKKFLKIMFSYNNKELIINETVPNRFSPKSPDKAHLNLHINSLELGDSAVYFCASSPPGGLNYGYTFGSGTRLTVV.

CDR3 in amino acids: CASSLAARSSYNEQYF. The DNA for the CDR3 is TGCGCCAGCAGCTTGGCGGCGAGAAGCTCCTACAATGAGCAGTATTTT. The V gene is TRBV5-1, the J gene TRBJ2-1; D call uncertain. The DNA end lines up better with TRBJ2-3; the J call may be wrong. The CDR3 spans 16 residues. The V gene's germline CDR1 is SGHRS and CDR2 YFSETQ.

Concerning this clonotype: A read error is possible here, since a much larger clone lies one base away. The chain carries TRBV20-1 and TRBJ2-5, with D unclear. The J call may be faulty, since TRBJ2-1 better matches the DNA end. CDR3 length: 13 residues. Germline values: CDR1 DFQATT, CDR2 SNEGSKA (reference sequence). CDR3 amino acids: CSARGPYQETQFF. Written as DNA, the CDR3 is TGCAGTGCTAGAGGGCCGTACCAAGAGACCCAGTTCTTC.

V gene TRBV20-1 combines with J gene TRBJ2-1; possibly TRBD1 for D (6 bases). The CDR3 is 12 amino acids. Per the germline V gene, CDR1 is DFQATT and CDR2 is SNEGSKA (reference sequence). The V gene lost 3 bases and the J gene lost 9 bases, with 12 bases spanning the gap. CDR3 DNA sequence: TGCAGTGCTAGCCAAGGGGGAAGTGAGCAGTTCTTC. Translated: CSASQGGSEQFF.

This clonotype appeared many times. CDR3 nucleotide sequence: TGCAGCGCCGACCGCAGGGCGGACTATGGCTACACCTTC. Translated: CSADRRADYGYTF. This rearrangement joins TRBV29-1 to TRBJ1-2, with a possible D match to TRBD1 (5 bases). CDR3 length: 13 residues. Germline assignment: CDR1 SQVTM and CDR2 ANQGSEA. V lost 7 bases and J 3 bases, leaving 15 bases between the germline ends.